Below, 5 T cell receptor beta chains from the same sample are listed, as sequenced in a study of T cell clonality in common variable immunodeficiency. Measured with immunoSEQ multiplex PCR; TCRdb has only the in-frame clones, and not every one. The sample holds 40,000 or so clones, and no clone turns up only once. What was sequenced was peripheral blood mononuclear cells. These receptors were obtained from a person aged 18 to 75 in good health.

This clone was detected a few times. Sequencing ends 3 residues short of the CDR3 end; the germline J gene provides the rest. The chain has TRBV20-1 and TRBJ2-3; 7 nucleotides match TRBD1. The germline V gene encodes CDR1 DFQATT and CDR2 SNEGSKA (reference sequence). There are 16 residues in the CDR3. The CDR3 DNA, read in part, is TGCAGTGCGAAACCTTACAGGGGCGAAGGCGGCGAGACG. This encodes CSAKPYRGEGGET. The entire CDR3 is CSAKPYRGEGGETQYF.

Concerning this clone: Its ends do not fully match the called genes, so a read error is possible. The read is 3 residues too short to cover the CDR3 end, so that end is filled in from the germline J gene. Other DNA variants within this sample encode the same CDR3. The chain uses TRBV18 and TRBJ1-3; 7 nucleotides match TRBD1. The CDR3 runs to 14 residues. Looked up from germline, CDR1 is KGHSH and CDR2 is LQKENI. The sequenced part of the CDR3 DNA is TGTGCCAGCTCACCAATCGGGACAGTCTACACG. It encodes CASSPIGTVYT. The entire CDR3 protein reads CASSPIGTVYTIYF.

This clone was observed a handful of times. The read finishes 3 residues shy of the CDR3 end, and the germline J gene is used to complete it. The chain is built from TRBV2 and TRBJ2-2, with D unresolved. CDR1 is SNHLY, CDR2 FYNNEI, per germline. The CDR3 spans 14 residues. The DNA read from the CDR3 is TGTGCCAGCAGTGAAGACAGCATTAATGAAAAG. Translating gives CASSEDSINEK. The whole CDR3 protein is CASSEDSINEKLFF.

This clone appeared many times. Read sequence stops 3 residues before the CDR3 end, and the germline J gene provides the missing end. The genes are TRBV20-1 and TRBJ2-1, with TRBD2 identical over 7 bases. CDR3 size: 14 residues. CDR1 and CDR2 (germline): DFQATT, SNEGSKA (reference sequence). The CDR3 protein is CSLTSTQSYNEQFF. The CDR3 bases that were read are TGCAGCTTGACTAGCACCCAGAGTTACAATGAG.

There are many counts of this clone. The CDR3 is cut off 3 residues early in the read; its end comes from the germline J gene. The rearrangement joins TRBV19 to TRBJ2-1; 9 bases fit TRBD1. Germline CDR1 LNHDA, CDR2 SQIVND (reference sequence). The CDR3 spans 15 residues. The V segment lost 5 bases and the J segment 0 bases; nucleotides outside the gene matches: 2. The CDR3 reads CASSEGQGSYNEQFF. CDR3 bases read: TGTGCCAGTAGTGAGGGACAGGGCTCCTACAATGAG.